The clone carrying this T cell receptor beta chain showed up many times. Its matching antigen is unknown. This CDR3 is 12 amino acids long. Trimming cost V 3 bases and J 9 bases, with 15 bases left between them. Germline V lookup: CDR1 GTSNPN, CDR2 SVGIG (reference sequence). These data are taken from a study of neurological immune-mediated disorders. Findings and caveats of the study: CDR3 amino acid sequences found in expanded clones were never shared across subjects, suggesting private repertoires in all groups.

It was by 5'RACE with 10-nucleotide random UMIs that the cDNA was made. Sequencing runs each generated in excess of 180 million TCR-beta sequences derived from 15-18 subjects. A single record per CDR3 protein comes from TCRdb applying MiXCR to the 5' RACE reads. In the table there are some 25,000 distinct CDR3 sequences, 5.5% to 8% of which are singletons. The sequence was collected from a middle-aged woman in good health. The chain carries TRBV30 and TRBJ2-7; D is possibly TRBD2 (5 bases). The material sequenced was PBMCs. The CDR3 sequence is CAWRSGEGGQYF. CDR3 coding DNA: TGTGCCTGGAGAAGCGGAGAAGGTGGGCAGTACTTC.